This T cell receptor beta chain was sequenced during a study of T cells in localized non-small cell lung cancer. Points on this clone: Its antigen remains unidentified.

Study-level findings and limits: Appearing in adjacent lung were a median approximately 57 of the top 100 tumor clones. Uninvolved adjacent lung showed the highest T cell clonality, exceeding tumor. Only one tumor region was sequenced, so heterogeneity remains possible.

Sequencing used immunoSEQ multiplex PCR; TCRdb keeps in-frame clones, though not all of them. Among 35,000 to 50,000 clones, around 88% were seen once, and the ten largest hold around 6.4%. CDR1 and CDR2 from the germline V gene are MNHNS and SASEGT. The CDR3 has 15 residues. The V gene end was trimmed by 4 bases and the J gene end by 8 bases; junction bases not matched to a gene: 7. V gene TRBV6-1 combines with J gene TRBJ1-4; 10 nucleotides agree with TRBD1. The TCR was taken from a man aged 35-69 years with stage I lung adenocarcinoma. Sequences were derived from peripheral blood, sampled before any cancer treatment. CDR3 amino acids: CASSAQTGGSEKLFF. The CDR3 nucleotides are TGTGCCAGCAGTGCCCAGACAGGGGGCTCGGAAAAACTGTTTTTT.